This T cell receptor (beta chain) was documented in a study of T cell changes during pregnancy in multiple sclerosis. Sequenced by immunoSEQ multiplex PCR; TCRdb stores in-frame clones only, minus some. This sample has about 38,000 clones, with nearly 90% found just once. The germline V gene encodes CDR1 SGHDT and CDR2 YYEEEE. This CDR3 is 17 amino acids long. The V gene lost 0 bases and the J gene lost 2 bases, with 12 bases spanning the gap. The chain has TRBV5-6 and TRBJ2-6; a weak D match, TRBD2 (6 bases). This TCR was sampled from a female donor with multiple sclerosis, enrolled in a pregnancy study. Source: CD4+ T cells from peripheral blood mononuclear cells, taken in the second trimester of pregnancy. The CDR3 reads CASSLGGGLTGANVLTF. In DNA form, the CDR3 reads TGTGCCAGCAGCTTGGGTGGCGGACTAACTGGGGCCAACGTCCTGACTTTC.